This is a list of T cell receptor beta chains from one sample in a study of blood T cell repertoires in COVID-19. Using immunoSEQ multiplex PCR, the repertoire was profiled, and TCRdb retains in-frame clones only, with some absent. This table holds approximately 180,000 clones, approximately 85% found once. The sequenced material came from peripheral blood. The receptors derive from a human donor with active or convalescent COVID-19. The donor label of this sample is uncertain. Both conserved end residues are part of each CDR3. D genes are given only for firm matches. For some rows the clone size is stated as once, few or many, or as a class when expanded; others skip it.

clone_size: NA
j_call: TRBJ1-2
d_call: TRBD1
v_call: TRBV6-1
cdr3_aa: CASSEQGVPPYGYTF
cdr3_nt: TGTGCCAGCAGTGAACAGGGGGTCCCACCCTATGGCTACACCTTC

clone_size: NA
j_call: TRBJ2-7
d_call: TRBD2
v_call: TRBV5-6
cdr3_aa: CASSDPGREPYEQYF
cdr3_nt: TGTGCCAGCAGTGATCCGGGGCGGGAGCCCTACGAGCAGTACTTC

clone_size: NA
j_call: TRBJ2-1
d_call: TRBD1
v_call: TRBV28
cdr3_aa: CASSSGDRAENEQFF
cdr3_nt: TGTGCCAGCAGTTCGGGGGACAGGGCTGAGAATGAGCAGTTCTTC

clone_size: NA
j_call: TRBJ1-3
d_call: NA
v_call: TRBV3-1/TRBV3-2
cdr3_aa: CASSQTSGDTIYF
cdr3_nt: TGTGCCAGCAGCCAAACCTCCGGGGACACCATATATTTT

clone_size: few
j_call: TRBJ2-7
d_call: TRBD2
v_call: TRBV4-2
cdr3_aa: CASSPTSGATEQYF
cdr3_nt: TGTGCCAGCAGCCCGACTAGCGGGGCTACGGAGCAGTACTTC

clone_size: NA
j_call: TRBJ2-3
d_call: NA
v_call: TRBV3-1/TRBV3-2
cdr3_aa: CASSQDPAADTQYF
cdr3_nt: TGTGCCAGCAGCCAAGATCCGGCGGCAGATACGCAGTATTTT

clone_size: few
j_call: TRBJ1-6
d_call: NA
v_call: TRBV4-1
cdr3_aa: CASSQARDSPLHF
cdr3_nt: TGCGCCAGCAGCCAAGCCAGGGATTCACCCCTCCACTTT

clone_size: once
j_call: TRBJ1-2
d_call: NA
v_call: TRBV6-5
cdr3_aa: CASSSAGIYGYTF
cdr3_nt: TGTGCCAGCAGTTCGGCAGGCATTTATGGCTACACCTTC

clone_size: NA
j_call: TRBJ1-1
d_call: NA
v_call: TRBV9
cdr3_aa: CASSVDWGGNTEAFF
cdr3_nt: TGTGCCAGCAGCGTAGACTGGGGGGGGAACACTGAAGCTTTCTTT

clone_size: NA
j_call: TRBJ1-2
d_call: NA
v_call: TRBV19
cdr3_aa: CASSMRGGVGYTF
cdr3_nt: TGTGCCAGTAGTATGCGCGGGGGTGTCGGCTACACCTTC

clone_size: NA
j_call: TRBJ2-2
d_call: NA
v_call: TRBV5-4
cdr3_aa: CASSQLASGELFF
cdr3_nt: TGTGCCAGCAGCCAACTAGCTTCCGGGGAGCTGTTTTTT

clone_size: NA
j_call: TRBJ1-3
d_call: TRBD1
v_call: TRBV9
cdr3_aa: CASSPRTGAGNTIYF
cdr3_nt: TGTGCCAGCAGCCCCCGGACAGGGGCGGGAAACACCATATATTTT

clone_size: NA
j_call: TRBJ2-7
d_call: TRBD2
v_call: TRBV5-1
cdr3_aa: CASSLQLAGGREQYF
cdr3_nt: TGCGCCAGCAGCCTACAACTAGCGGGGGGTCGTGAGCAGTACTTC

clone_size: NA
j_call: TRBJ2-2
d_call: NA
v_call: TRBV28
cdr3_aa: CASSLRGTHTGELFF
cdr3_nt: TGTGCCAGCAGTTTGAGGGGGACACACACCGGGGAGCTGTTTTTT

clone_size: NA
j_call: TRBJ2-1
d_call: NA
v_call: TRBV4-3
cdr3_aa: CASRERASSYNEQFF
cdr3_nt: TGCGCCAGCCGGGAGCGGGCTTCCTCCTACAATGAGCAGTTCTTC

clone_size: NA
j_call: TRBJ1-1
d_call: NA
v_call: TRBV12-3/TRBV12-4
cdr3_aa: CASSLRGTGAFF
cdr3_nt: TGTGCCAGCAGTTTACGGGGGACTGGGGCTTTCTTT

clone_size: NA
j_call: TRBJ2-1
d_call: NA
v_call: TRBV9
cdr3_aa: CASSVGVNEQFF
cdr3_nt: TGTGCCAGCAGCGTAGGAGTAAATGAGCAGTTCTTC

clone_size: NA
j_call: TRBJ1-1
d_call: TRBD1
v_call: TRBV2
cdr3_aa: CASSTGGSYTEAFF
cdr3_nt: TGTGCCAGCTCCACAGGGGGGAGCTACACTGAAGCTTTCTTT

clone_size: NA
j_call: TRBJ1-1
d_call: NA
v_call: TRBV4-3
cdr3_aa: CASSQAAGENTEAFF
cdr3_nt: TGCGCCAGCAGCCAAGCGGCAGGGGAGAACACTGAAGCTTTCTTT

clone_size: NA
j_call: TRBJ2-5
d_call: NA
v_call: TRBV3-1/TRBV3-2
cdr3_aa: CASSPSRETQYF
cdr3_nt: TGTGCCAGCAGCCCTAGTCGGGAGACCCAGTACTTC

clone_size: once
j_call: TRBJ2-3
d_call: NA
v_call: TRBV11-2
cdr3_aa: CASSLVSLADTQYF
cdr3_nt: TGTGCCAGCAGCTTAGTTAGCCTCGCAGATACGCAGTATTTT

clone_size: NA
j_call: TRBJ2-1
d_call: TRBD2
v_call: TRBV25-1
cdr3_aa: CASSVPLASSGSSEQFF
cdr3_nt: TGTGCCAGCAGTGTCCCGCTGGCCTCTAGCGGGAGTTCTGAGCAGTTCTTC

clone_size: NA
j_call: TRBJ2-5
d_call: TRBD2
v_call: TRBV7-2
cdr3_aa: CASSFSGGAGETQYF
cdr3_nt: TGTGCCAGCAGCTTTAGCGGGGGGGCAGGGGAGACCCAGTACTTC

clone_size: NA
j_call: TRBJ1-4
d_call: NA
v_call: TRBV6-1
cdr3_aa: CASSEALREKLFF
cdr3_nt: TGTGCCAGCAGTGAAGCGCTGAGGGAAAAACTGTTTTTT

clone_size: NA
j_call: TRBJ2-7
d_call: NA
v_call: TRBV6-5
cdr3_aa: CASSITGTYEQYF
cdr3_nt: TGTGCCAGCAGCATCACAGGGACCTACGAGCAGTACTTC

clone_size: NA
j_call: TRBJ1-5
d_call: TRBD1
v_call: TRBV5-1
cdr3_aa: CASSEGTGGQPQHF
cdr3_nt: TGCGCCAGCAGCGAAGGGACAGGGGGCCAGCCCCAGCATTTT

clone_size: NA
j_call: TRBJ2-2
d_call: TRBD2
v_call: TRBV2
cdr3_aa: CASGARWSGRSPGELFF
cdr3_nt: TGTGCCAGCGGGGCCAGATGGAGCGGGAGGTCCCCCGGGGAGCTGTTTTTT

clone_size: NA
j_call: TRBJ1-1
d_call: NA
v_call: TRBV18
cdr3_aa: CASSPQGLAEAFF
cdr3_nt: TGTGCCAGCTCACCACAGGGGTTGGCTGAAGCTTTCTTT

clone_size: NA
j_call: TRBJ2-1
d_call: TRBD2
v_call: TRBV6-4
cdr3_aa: CASSLGAGGNEQFF
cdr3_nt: TGTGCCAGCAGTCTTGGAGCGGGAGGCAATGAGCAGTTCTTC

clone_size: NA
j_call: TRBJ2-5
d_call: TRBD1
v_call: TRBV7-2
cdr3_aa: CASSLIGTAETQYF
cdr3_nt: TGTGCCAGCAGCTTAATCGGGACAGCGGAGACCCAGTACTTC

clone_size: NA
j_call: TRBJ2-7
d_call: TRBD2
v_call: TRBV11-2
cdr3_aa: CASSLSSGDYEQYF
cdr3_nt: TGTGCCAGCAGCTTGTCTAGCGGGGACTACGAGCAGTACTTC

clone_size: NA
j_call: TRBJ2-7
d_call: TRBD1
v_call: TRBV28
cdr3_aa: CASSSGTGEEQYF
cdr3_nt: TGTGCCAGCAGTTCCGGGACAGGGGAGGAGCAGTACTTC

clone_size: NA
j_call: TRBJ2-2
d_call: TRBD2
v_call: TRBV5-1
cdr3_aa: CASSSGLAGGAGELFF
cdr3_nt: TGCGCCAGCAGCTCGGGACTAGCGGGAGGGGCCGGGGAGCTGTTTTTT

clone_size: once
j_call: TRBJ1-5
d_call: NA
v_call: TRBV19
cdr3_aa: CASTLDRLMQPQHF
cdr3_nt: TGTGCCAGTACCTTGGACAGACTAATGCAGCCCCAGCATTTT

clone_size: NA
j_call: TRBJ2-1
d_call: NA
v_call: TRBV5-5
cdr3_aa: CASSLDPGLAPPYNEQFF
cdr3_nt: TGTGCCAGCAGCTTGGACCCAGGGTTGGCTCCTCCATACAATGAGCAGTTCTTC

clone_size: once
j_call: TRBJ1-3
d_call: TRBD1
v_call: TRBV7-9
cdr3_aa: CASSLFGTASGNTIYF
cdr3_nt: TGTGCCAGCAGCTTGTTCGGGACAGCTTCTGGAAACACCATATATTTT

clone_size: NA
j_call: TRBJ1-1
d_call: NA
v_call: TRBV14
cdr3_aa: CASSQSRGRRTEAFF
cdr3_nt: TGTGCCAGCAGCCAATCTCGCGGCAGACGAACTGAAGCTTTCTTT

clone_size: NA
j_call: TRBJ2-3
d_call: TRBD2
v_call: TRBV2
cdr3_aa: CASSQEREGTDTQYF
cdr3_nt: TGTGCCAGCAGTCAAGAGCGGGAGGGCACAGATACGCAGTATTTT

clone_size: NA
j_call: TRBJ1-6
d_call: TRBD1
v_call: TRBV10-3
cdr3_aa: CAISDPRQGGYSPLHF
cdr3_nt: TGTGCCATCAGTGATCCACGACAGGGCGGCTATTCACCCCTCCACTTT

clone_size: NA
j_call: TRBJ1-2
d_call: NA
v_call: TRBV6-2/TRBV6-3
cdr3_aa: CASSYEGLYGYTF
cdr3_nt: TGTGCCAGCAGTTACGAAGGACTCTATGGCTACACCTTC

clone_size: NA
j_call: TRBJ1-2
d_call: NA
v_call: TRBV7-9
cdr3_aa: CASSPPGVYGYTF
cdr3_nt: TGTGCCAGCAGCCCGCCGGGAGTCTATGGCTACACCTTC

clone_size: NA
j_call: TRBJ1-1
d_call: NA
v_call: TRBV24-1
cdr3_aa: CATSDFRGRAFF
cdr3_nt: TGTGCCACCAGTGATTTTCGGGGTAGAGCTTTCTTT

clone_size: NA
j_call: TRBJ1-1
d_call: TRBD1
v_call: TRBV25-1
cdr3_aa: CASSAPGQGIWGTEAFF
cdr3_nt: TGTGCCAGCAGTGCACCGGGACAGGGAATTTGGGGCACTGAAGCTTTCTTT

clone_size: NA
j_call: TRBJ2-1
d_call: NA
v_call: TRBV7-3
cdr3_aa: CASSLSRYNEQFF
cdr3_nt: TGTGCCAGCAGCTTATCACGGTACAATGAGCAGTTCTTC

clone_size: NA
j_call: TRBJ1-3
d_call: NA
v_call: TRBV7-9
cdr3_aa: CASSFSLTDSGNTIYF
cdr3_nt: TGTGCCAGCAGCTTTAGCTTGACAGATTCTGGAAACACCATATATTTT

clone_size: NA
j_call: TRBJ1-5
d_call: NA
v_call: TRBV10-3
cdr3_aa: CAISEGGGNQPQHF
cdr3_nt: TGTGCCATCAGTGAGGGGGGAGGGAATCAGCCCCAGCATTTT

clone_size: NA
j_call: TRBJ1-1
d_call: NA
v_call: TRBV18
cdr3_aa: CASSPQSTGNTEAFF
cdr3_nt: TGTGCCAGCTCACCGCAGTCGACAGGAAACACTGAAGCTTTCTTT

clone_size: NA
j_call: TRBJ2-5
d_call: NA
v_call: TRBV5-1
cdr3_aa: CASSLGAFGENQETQYF
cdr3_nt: TGCGCCAGCAGCTTGGGGGCCTTCGGGGAAAACCAAGAGACCCAGTACTTC

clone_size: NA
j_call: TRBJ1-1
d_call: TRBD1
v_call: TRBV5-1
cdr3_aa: CASIDERTGLNTEAFF
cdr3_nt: TGCGCCAGCATTGACGAACGGACAGGGCTGAACACTGAAGCTTTCTTT